These 23 T cell receptor beta chains were sequenced from one sample in a study of Ad26.COV2.S vaccination and SARS-CoV-2 variants. Libraries were prepared by immunoSEQ multiplex PCR; TCRdb keeps only in-frame clonotypes and omits some of them. The sample shows about 400,000 clones, over 75% of them seen only once. Treatment specified: around 19 received Ad26.COV2.S at low or high dose, single or two shots; roughly 5 received placebo; per-sample allocation not given. Samples were taken on day 63 after the first vaccine or placebo injection. Here the sequenced sample was peripheral blood, taken in a trial of Ad26.COV2.S vaccine versus placebo. The receptor source for this set is a person aged 18 to 59 who received the Ad26.COV2.S COVID-19 vaccine or a placebo.

V gene TRBV11-2 combines with J gene TRBJ2-3, with TRBD2 matching over 7 bases. The V gene's germline CDR1 is SGHAT and CDR2 FQNNGV. The junction had 4 bases not matched to a gene; V was cut back by 3 bases and J by 1 base. This CDR3 contains 15 residues. CDR3 nucleotides: TGTGCCAGCAGCTTGGGGAGCGGGGGCACAGATACGCAGTATTTT. Its protein is CASSLGSGGTDTQYF. Based on the CDR3 plus reference TRBV11-2 and TRBJ2-3, the full variable domain is EAGVAQSPRYKIIEKRQSVAFWCNPISGHATLYWYQQILGQGPKLLIQFQNNGVVDDSQLPKDRFSAERLKGVDSTLKIQPAKLEDSAVYLCASSLGSGGTDTQYFGPGTRLTVL.

This chain links TRBV6-5 with TRBJ2-1; D perhaps matches TRBD1 (6 bases). Germline lookup yields CDR1 MNHEY and CDR2 SVGAGI. Trimming pared 5 bases from V and 2 bases from J, leaving 10 bases between. This CDR3 spans 14 amino acids. CDR3 sequence (DNA): TGTGCCAGCAGTCAGGGGTCCGCCTACAATGAGCAGTTCTTC. This sequence encodes CASSQGSAYNEQFF.

Details on this clone: This CDR3 is also generated by other DNA sequences in the sample. This CDR3 reads CASSYGQFQETQYF. The CDR3 DNA is TGTGCCAGCAGTTACGGCCAGTTCCAAGAGACCCAGTACTTC. This chain joins TRBV6-5 and TRBJ2-5, with unresolved D. CDR3 size: 14 residues. The germline gives CDR1 MNHEY, CDR2 SVGAGI. Trimming left V 2 bases short and J 1 base short, with 8 bases between.

The chain has TRBV29-1 and TRBJ1-2, with D perhaps TRBD1 (6 bases). This CDR3 comprises 14 residues. Looked up from germline, CDR1 is SQVTM and CDR2 is ANQGSEA. Trimming took 4 bases from V and 4 from J, leaving 16 bases between them. The CDR3 sequence is CSVGDRLSGYGYTF. In DNA, the CDR3 is TGCAGCGTTGGAGACAGGCTTAGTGGCTATGGCTACACCTTC. The full variable domain, its missing parts supplied by reference TRBV29-1 and TRBJ1-2, is SAVISQKPSRDICQRGTSLTIQCQVDSQVTMMFWYRQQPGQSLTLIATANQGSEATYESGFVIDKFPISRPNLTFSTLTVSNMSPEDSSIYLCSVGDRLSGYGYTFGSGTRLTVV.

The chain uses TRBV3-1 (or the pseudogene TRBV3-2) and TRBJ2-5; D not certain. Germline V CDR1 and CDR2: LGHDT, YNNKEL (reference sequence). The V gene lost 1 base and the J gene lost 1 base, with 10 bases spanning the gap. The CDR3 length is 15 residues. The CDR3 loop is CASSQAVPRQETQYF. In nucleotides, the CDR3 is TGTGCCAGCAGCCAAGCGGTCCCTCGCCAAGAGACCCAGTACTTC.

The V call is TRBV2, the J call TRBJ2-1, with 7 bases matching TRBD2. V trimming: 6 bases; J trimming: 1 base; junction bases outside the gene matches: 9. The CDR3 covers 16 residues. Germline V CDR1 and CDR2: SNHLY, FYNNEI. CDR3 residues: CASSLPSSGSYNEQFF. In DNA, the CDR3 is TGTGCCAGCAGCCTGCCATCTAGCGGTTCCTACAATGAGCAGTTCTTC.

The rearrangement links TRBV11-2 to TRBJ2-5; 7 positions agree with TRBD1. The germline V gene encodes CDR1 SGHAT and CDR2 FQNNGV. Losses at the gene ends were 1 base for V and 5 bases for J; bases not matched to a gene: 10. The CDR3 loop spans 16 amino acids. CDR3 coding DNA: TGTGCCAGCAGCTTAGGGGGAGACAGGGCGGGTGAGACCCAGTACTTC. Its translation: CASSLGGDRAGETQYF.

The chain is built from TRBV6-2 or TRBV6-3 and TRBJ1-2; D unresolved. The germline V gene encodes CDR1 MNHEY and CDR2 SVGEGT. The CDR3 runs 12 residues. V dropped 3 bases and J dropped 4 bases, with 6 bases sitting between them. The CDR3 sequence is CASSYTGYGYTF. The CDR3 region has the DNA TGTGCCAGCAGTTATACGGGCTATGGCTACACCTTC.

The chain joins TRBV5-3 to TRBJ2-7; maybe TRBD1 (6 bases). TRBV5-3 is marked as an open reading frame, function uncertain. There are 14 residues in the CDR3. V lost 0 bases and J lost 3, with 10 bases in between. CDR3: CARSLGRGCYEQYF. The CDR3, as DNA: TGTGCCAGAAGCTTGGGCAGGGGTTGCTACGAGCAGTACTTC.

This chain connects TRBV6-5 to TRBJ1-4; D remains ambiguous. In germline, CDR1 is MNHEY, CDR2 SVGAGI. Trimming pared 6 bases from V and 5 bases from J, leaving 10 bases between. The CDR3 contains 13 residues. CDR3 sequence: CASRTLGNEKLFF. The CDR3 DNA reads as TGTGCCAGCAGGACCCTGGGAAATGAAAAACTGTTTTTT.

The gene calls are TRBV30 and TRBJ2-1, with D perhaps TRBD2 (7 bases). The V end was cut by 2 bases, the J end by 9 bases, with 14 bases between. The CDR3 runs to 13 residues. Germline CDR1 reads GTSNPN; CDR2 reads SVGIG (reference sequence). The CDR3 bases are TGTGCCTGGAGTAGAGGGGGGGGCGGTGAGCAGTTCTTC. Its translation: CAWSRGGGGEQFF.

The chain uses TRBV6-5 and TRBJ1-1; D unresolved. Germline loops: CDR1 MNHEY, CDR2 SVGAGI. Trimming removed 0 bases at V and 11 bases at J, with 13 bases between. There are 13 residues in the CDR3. The CDR3 loop is CASSYSEGSEAFF. Written as DNA, the CDR3 is TGTGCCAGCAGTTACTCGGAGGGAAGTGAGGCTTTCTTT.

V gene TRBV20-1 combines with J gene TRBJ2-5; 8 nucleotides line up with TRBD2. Germline V lookup: CDR1 DFQATT, CDR2 SNEGSKA (reference sequence). With V trimmed by 3 bases and J by 5 bases, 5 bases remained unmatched. The length of the CDR3 is 13 residues. In nucleotides, the CDR3 is TGCAGTGCTAGTGGGACTAGGGGGGAGACCCAGTACTTC. Translation gives CSASGTRGETQYF.

V usage is TRBV10-3 and J usage is TRBJ2-1, with 8 bases lining up with TRBD1. The CDR3 is made up of 15 amino acids. Germline-derived CDR1 and CDR2 are ENHRY and SYGVKD. The V and J ends lost 6 bases and 3 bases, in that order; junction bases with no gene match: 7. The CDR3, as DNA: TGTGCCATCAGAACCGGGACAGGACACTACAATGAGCAGTTCTTC. Its translation: CAIRTGTGHYNEQFF.

The rearrangement uses TRBV9 and TRBJ1-2, with 8 bases aligning to TRBD1. J was trimmed by 6 bases and V by 2 bases; bases with no gene match: 12. The CDR3 spans 16 residues. Germline V gives CDR1 SGDLS, CDR2 YYNGEE. For the CDR3, the DNA is TGTGCCAGCAGCGTGCCCACAGGGGGGAGTCGAAATGGCTACACCTTC. It translates to CASSVPTGGSRNGYTF.

The V and J genes are TRBV2 and TRBJ2-1; the D is unclear. Trimming removed 7 bases from V and 9 bases from J, with 13 bases in between. This CDR3 spans 12 amino acids. Germline assignment: CDR1 SNHLY and CDR2 FYNNEI. CDR3 DNA sequence: TGTGCCAGCACCCCGGTTGTTGGTGAGCAGTTCTTC. The encoded protein is CASTPVVGEQFF. Full variable domain (missing parts from reference TRBV2 and TRBJ2-1): EPEVTQTPSHQVTQMGQEVILRCVPISNHLYFYWYRQILGQKVEFLVSFYNNEISEKSEIFDDQFSVERPDGSNFTLKIRSTKLEDSAMYFCASTPVVGEQFFGPGTRLTVL.

This clone was seen once. The chain carries TRBV4-1 and TRBJ2-2, with 13 bases identical to TRBD2. V lost 1 base, J lost 8 bases, and 13 bases stayed unmatched. The CDR3 consists of 19 residues. Germline values: CDR1 MGHRA, CDR2 YSYEKL. CDR3 bases: TGCGCCAGCAGCCAAGTCCCCGGGACTAGCGGGGTAAGGGCTGGGGAGCTGTTTTTT. Encoded protein: CASSQVPGTSGVRAGELFF.

Notes on this clone: Other nucleotide sequences from this sample produce the same CDR3. The chain recombines TRBV5-1 with TRBJ1-6, with 7 bases fitting TRBD1. The CDR3 runs 14 residues. CDR1 is SGHRS and CDR2 is YFSETQ in the germline V gene. The trim removed 5 bases at V and 7 bases at J, leaving 6 bases unmatched. The CDR3 protein is CASSSGTENSPLHF. Written as DNA, the CDR3 is TGCGCCAGCAGTTCCGGGACAGAGAATTCACCCCTCCACTTT. Full variable domain (remainder filled in from reference TRBV5-1 and TRBJ1-6): KAGVTQTPRYLIKTRGQQVTLSCSPISGHRSVSWYQQTPGQGLQFLFEYFSETQRNKGNFPGRFSGRQFSNSRSEMNVSTLELGDSALYLCASSSGTENSPLHFGNGTRLTVT.

This chain uses TRBV30 with TRBJ2-2; 8 bases match TRBD1. Germline V CDR1 and CDR2: GTSNPN, SVGIG (reference sequence). After removal of 0 bases from V and 4 bases from J, the junction contained 4 bases not matched to a gene. The CDR3 totals 15 residues. In nucleotides, the CDR3 is TGTGCCTGGAGTGTACGGACAGGGAGCACCGGGGAGCTGTTTTTT. Protein: CAWSVRTGSTGELFF.

The rearrangement joins TRBV10-3 to TRBJ1-3, with D perhaps TRBD1 (6 bases). This CDR3 has 16 residues. Germline V gene sequence: CDR1 ENHRY, CDR2 SYGVKD. V lost 2 bases to trimming and J lost 0 bases, with 11 bases between them. The CDR3 region is CAISETEGGSGNTIYF. The CDR3, as DNA: TGTGCCATCAGTGAGACAGAAGGGGGCTCTGGAAACACCATATATTTT.

Concerning this clone: This specimen includes other DNA sequences encoding the same CDR3. This chain joins TRBV19 and TRBJ1-2; no clear D. The V gene's germline CDR1 is LNHDA and CDR2 SQIVND (reference sequence). This CDR3 contains 12 residues. The V end was cut by 4 bases, the J end by 4 bases, with 7 bases between. The CDR3 bases are TGTGCCAGTAGTACGGCAGGCTATGGCTACACCTTC. This encodes CASSTAGYGYTF. The entire variable domain, with the rest obtained from reference TRBV19 and TRBJ1-2, is as follows: DGGITQSPKYLFRKEGQNVTLSCEQNLNHDAMYWYRQDPGQGLRLIYYSQIVNDFQKGDIAEGYSVSREKKESFPLTVTSAQKNPTAFYLCASSTAGYGYTFGSGTRLTVV.

This chain links TRBV30 with TRBJ1-1; a possible D gene is TRBD1 (5 bases). The V and J ends lost 0 bases and 4 bases respectively, with 15 bases between them. From germline, CDR1 is GTSNPN and CDR2 SVGIG (reference sequence). This CDR3 has 15 amino acids. The CDR3 DNA follows: TGTGCCTGGAGTGTACACGGCAAGGGGACCACTGAAGCTTTCTTT. Residues: CAWSVHGKGTTEAFF.

The rearrangement links TRBV6-6 to TRBJ2-1; no definite D call. The CDR3 has 15 residues. Per germline, CDR1 MNHNY and CDR2 SVGAGI (reference sequence). V gave up 3 bases and J gave up 6 bases, with 15 bases separating them. This chain's CDR3 is CASSYRAVPGNEQFF. As DNA, the CDR3 is TGTGCCAGCAGTTATAGGGCAGTTCCGGGCAATGAGCAGTTCTTC.